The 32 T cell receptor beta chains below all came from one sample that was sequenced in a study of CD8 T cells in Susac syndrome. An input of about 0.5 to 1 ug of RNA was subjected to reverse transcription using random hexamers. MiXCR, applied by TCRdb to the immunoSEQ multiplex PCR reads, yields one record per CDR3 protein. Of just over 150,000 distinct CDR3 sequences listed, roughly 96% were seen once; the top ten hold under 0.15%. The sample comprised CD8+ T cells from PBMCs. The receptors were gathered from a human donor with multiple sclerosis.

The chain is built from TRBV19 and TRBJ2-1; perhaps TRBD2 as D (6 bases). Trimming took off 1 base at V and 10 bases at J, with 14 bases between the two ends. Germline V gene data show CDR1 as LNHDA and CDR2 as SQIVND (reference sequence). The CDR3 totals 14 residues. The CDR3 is CASSIVAPAGEQFF. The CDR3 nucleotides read TGTGCCAGTAGTATAGTGGCCCCCGCGGGGGAGCAGTTCTTC.

CDR3 sequence: CASSPEGRNSPLHF. DNA of the CDR3: TGTGCCAGCAGTCCTGAGGGGAGGAATTCACCCCTCCACTTT. The genes are TRBV2 and TRBJ1-6; maybe TRBD1 (5 bases). CDR3 length equals 14 residues. Germline CDR1 SNHLY, CDR2 FYNNEI. Trimming took off 5 bases at V and 7 bases at J, with 12 bases between the two ends.

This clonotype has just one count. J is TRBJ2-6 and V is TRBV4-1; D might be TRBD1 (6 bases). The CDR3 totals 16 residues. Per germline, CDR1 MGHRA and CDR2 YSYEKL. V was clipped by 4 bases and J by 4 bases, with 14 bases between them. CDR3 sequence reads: CASSLPQGSGANVLTF. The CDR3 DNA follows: TGCGCCAGCAGCCTTCCCCAGGGGTCCGGGGCCAACGTCCTGACTTTC.

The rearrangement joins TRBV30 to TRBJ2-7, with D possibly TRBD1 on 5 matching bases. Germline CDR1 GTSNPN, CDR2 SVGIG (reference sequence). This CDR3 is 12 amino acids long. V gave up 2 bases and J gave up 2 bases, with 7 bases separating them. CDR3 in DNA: TGTGCCTGGAGTCCAGGGACCTACGAGCAGTACTTC. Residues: CAWSPGTYEQYF.

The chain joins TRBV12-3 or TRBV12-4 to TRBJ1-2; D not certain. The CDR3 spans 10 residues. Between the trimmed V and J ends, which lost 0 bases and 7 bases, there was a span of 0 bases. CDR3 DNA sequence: TGTGCCAGCAGTTTAGCTGGCTACACCTTC. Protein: CASSLAGYTF.

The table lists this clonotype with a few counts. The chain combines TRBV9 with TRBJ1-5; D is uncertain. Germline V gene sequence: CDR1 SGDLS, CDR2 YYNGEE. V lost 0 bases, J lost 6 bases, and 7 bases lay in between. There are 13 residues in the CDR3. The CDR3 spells CASSVDLSQPQHF. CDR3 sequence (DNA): TGTGCCAGCAGCGTAGATTTAAGTCAGCCCCAGCATTTT.

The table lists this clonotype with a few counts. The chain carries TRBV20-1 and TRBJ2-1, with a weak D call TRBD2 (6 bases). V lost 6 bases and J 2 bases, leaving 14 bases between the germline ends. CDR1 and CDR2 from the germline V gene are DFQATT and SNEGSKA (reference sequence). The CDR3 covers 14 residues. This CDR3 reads CSARPGLTYNEQFF. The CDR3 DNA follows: TGCAGTGCCCGACCGGGACTCACCTACAATGAGCAGTTCTTC.

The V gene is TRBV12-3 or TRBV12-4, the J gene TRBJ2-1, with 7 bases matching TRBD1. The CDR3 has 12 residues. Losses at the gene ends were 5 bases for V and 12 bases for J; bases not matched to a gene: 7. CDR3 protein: CASSHDRVGQFF. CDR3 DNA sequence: TGTGCCAGCAGTCATGACAGGGTGGGGCAGTTCTTC.

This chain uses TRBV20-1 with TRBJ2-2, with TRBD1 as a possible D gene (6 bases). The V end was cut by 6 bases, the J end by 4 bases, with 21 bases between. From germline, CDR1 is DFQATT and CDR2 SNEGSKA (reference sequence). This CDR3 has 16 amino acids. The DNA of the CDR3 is TGCAGTGCGGGACCTCCGGGACATCCGGTCACCGGGGAGCTGTTTTTT. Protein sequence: CSAGPPGHPVTGELFF.

The CDR3: CSARGTADYGYTF. The CDR3 DNA reads as TGCAGTGCTAGGGGGACAGCCGACTATGGCTACACCTTC. The chain couples TRBV20-1 to TRBJ1-2; 7 bases line up with TRBD1. Germline CDR1 DFQATT, CDR2 SNEGSKA (reference sequence). V lost 3 bases, J lost 3 bases, and 4 bases stayed unmatched. The CDR3 is 13 residues long.

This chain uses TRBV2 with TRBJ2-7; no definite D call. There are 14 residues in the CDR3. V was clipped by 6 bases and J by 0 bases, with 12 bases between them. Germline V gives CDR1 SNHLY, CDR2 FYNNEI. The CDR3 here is CASRRTGSSYEQYF. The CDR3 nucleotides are TGTGCCAGCAGGCGGACGGGTTCCTCCTACGAGCAGTACTTC.

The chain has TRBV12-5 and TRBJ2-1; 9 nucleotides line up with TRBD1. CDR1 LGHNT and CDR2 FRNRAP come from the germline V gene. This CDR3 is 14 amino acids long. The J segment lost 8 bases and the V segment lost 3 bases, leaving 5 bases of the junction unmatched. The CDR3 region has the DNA TGTGCTAGTGGTTTTCGACAGGGGGGGGATGAGCAGTTCTTC. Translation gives CASGFRQGGDEQFF.

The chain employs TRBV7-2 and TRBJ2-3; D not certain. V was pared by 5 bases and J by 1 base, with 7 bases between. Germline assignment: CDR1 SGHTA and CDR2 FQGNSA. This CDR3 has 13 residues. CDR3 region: CASSPRGTDTQYF. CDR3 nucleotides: TGTGCCAGCAGCCCGAGAGGCACAGATACGCAGTATTTT. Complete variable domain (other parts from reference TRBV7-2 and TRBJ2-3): GAGVSQSPSNKVTEKGKDVELRCDPISGHTALYWYRQSLGQGLEFLIYFQGNSAPDKSGLPSDRFSAERTGGSVSTLTIQRTQQEDSAVYLCASSPRGTDTQYFGPGTRLTVL.

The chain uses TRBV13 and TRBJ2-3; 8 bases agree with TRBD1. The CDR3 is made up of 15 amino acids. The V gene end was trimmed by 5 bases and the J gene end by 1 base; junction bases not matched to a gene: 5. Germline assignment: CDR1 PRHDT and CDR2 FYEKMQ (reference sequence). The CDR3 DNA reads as TGTGCCAGCAGCGAGACGGGACAGGGCACAGATACGCAGTATTTT. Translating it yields CASSETGQGTDTQYF.

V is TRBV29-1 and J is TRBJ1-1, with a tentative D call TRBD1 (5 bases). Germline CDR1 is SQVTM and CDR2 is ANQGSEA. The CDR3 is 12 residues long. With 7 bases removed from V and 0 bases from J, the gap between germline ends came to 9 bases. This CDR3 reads CSARGMNTEAFF. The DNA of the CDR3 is TGCAGCGCCCGGGGGATGAACACTGAAGCTTTCTTT.

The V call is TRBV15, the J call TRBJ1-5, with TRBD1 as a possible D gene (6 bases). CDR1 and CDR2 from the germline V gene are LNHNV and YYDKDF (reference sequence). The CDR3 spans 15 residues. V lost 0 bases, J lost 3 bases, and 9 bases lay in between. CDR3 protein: CATSRDLGANQPQHF. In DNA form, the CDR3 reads TGTGCCACCAGCAGAGATTTGGGGGCCAATCAGCCCCAGCATTTT.

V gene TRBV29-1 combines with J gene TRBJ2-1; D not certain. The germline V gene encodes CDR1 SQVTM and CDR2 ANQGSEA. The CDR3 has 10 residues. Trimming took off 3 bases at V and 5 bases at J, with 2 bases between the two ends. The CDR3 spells CSVEDNEQFF. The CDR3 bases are TGCAGCGTTGAGGACAATGAGCAGTTCTTC.

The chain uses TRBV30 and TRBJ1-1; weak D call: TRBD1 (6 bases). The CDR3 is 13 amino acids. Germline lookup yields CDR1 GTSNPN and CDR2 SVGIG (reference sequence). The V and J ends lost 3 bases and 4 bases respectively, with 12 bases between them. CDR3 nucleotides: TGTGCCTGGAGCGCTACAGGGTCCACTGAAGCTTTCTTT. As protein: CAWSATGSTEAFF.

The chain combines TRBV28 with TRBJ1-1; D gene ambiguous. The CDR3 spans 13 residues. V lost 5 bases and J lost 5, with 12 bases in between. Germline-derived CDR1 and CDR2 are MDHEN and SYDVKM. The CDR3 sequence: CASSPRITTEAFF. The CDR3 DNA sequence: TGTGCCAGCAGTCCTCGGATCACGACTGAAGCTTTCTTT.

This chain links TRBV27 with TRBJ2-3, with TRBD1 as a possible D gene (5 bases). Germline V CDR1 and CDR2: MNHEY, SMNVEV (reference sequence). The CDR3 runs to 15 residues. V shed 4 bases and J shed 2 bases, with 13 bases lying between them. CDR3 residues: CASSWVGPYTDTQYF. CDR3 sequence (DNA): TGTGCCAGCAGTTGGGTGGGGCCCTACACAGATACGCAGTATTTT.

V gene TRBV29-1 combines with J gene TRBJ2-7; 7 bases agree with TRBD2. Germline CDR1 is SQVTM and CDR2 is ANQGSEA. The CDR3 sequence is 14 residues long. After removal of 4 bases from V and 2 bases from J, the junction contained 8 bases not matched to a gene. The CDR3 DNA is TGCAGCGTTGTTTTGGCAGCGGGGCCCTACGAGCAGTACTTC. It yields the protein CSVVLAAGPYEQYF.

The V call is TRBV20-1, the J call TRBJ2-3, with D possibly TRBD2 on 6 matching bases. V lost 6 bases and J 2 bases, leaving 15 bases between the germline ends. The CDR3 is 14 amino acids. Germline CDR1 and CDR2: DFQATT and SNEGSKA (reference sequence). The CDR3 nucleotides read TGCAGTGCCCCCTCCGGGGACTCCACAGATACGCAGTATTTT. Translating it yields CSAPSGDSTDTQYF.

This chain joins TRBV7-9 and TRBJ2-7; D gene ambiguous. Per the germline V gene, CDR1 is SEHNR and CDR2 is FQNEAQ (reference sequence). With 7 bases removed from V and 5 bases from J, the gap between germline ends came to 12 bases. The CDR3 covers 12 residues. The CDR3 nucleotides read TGTGCCAGCACCTCCCTGGGGAACGAGCAGTACTTC. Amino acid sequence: CASTSLGNEQYF.

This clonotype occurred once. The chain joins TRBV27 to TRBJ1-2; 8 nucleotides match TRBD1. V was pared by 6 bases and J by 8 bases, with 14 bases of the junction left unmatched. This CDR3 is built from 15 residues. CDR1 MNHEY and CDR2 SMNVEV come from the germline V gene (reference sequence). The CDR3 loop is CASSHYGQGAEGYTF. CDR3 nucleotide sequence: TGTGCCAGCAGCCATTATGGGCAGGGGGCGGAGGGCTACACCTTC.

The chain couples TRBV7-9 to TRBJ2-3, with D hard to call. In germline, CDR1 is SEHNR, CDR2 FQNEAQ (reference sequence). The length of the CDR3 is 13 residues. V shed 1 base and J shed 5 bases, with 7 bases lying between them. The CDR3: CASSLVGLDTQYF. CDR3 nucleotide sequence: TGTGCCAGCAGCTTAGTGGGCTTAGATACGCAGTATTTT.

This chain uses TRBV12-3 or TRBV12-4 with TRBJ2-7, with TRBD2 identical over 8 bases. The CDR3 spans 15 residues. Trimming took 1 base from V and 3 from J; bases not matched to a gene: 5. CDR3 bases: TGTGCCAGCAGTTTAGGCGGGGGGCCATTCTACGAGCAGTACGTC. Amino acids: CASSLGGGPFYEQYV.

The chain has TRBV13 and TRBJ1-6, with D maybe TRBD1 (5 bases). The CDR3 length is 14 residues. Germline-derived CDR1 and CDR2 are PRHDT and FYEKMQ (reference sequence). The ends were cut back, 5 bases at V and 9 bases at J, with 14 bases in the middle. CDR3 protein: CASSLGMGPSPLHF. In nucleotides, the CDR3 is TGTGCCAGCAGCCTCGGAATGGGGCCTTCACCCCTCCACTTT.

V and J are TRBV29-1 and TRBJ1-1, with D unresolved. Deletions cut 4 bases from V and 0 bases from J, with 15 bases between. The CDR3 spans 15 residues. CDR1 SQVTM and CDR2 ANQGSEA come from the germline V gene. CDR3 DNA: TGCAGCGTTGGGGTCGTAGAGGCAATGAACACTGAAGCTTTCTTT. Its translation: CSVGVVEAMNTEAFF.

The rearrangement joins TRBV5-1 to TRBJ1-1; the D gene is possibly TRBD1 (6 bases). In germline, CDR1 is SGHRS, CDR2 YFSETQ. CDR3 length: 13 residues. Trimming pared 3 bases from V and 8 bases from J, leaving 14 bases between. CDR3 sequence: CASSSVSGDEAFF. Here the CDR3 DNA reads TGCGCCAGCAGCTCTGTTTCAGGGGACGAAGCTTTCTTT.

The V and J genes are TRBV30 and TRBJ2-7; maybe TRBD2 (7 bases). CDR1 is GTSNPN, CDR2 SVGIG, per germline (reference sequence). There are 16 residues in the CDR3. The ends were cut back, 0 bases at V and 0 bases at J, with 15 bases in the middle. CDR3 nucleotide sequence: TGTGCCTGGAGTGTGGGGGGGCACCAAAGCTCCTACGAGCAGTACGTC. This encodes CAWSVGGHQSSYEQYV.

CDR3 sequence (DNA): TGTGCCTGTCGAGCGGGGGGCATGATCTACAATGAGCAGTTCTTC. Residues: CACRAGGMIYNEQFF. This chain links TRBV27 with TRBJ2-1, with 9 bases aligning to TRBD2. Germline assignment: CDR1 MNHEY and CDR2 SMNVEV (reference sequence). With V trimmed by 11 bases and J by 3 bases, 11 bases remained unmatched. The CDR3 sequence is 15 residues long.

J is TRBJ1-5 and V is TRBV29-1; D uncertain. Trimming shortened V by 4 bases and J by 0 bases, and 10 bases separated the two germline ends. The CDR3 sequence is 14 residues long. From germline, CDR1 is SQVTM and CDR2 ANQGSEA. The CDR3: CSVGSGNSNQPQHF. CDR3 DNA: TGCAGCGTTGGTTCGGGAAATAGCAATCAGCCCCAGCATTTT.